This T cell receptor beta chain appears in the sequencing data of a study of regulatory T cells in long-lasting Graves disease. Study-wide results and caveats: The study found TRBV28, TRBJ1-2 and TRBJ2-5 favored in persistent disease.

This clonotype was seen repeatedly, ten times or more. What it recognizes is unknown. From germline, CDR1 is MDHEN and CDR2 SYDVKM. This CDR3 region has 16 residues. The germline V and J ends were trimmed by 5 bases and 3 bases, with 17 bases remaining between them. Arm-PCR with iRepertoire HTBI primers amplified the CDR3 regions for these TCR beta libraries. TCRdb called the multiplex PCR reads again in MiXCR, with one record for every CDR3 protein. The table has 360,000 or so distinct CDR3 sequences, more than 20% seen once. Regarding time point: persistent/refractory GD, antithyroid drugs over 5 years with positive TRAb. RNA from PBMCs was the source of the TCR library.

Source: peripheral blood mononuclear cells (PBMCs), taken when the disease was refractory, from a patient treated with antithyroid drugs. This rearrangement joins TRBV28 to TRBJ1-5; no clear D gene. The origin of this receptor is a woman between 35 and 50 years old with Graves disease. The CDR3 DNA reads TGTGCCAGCAGTCTTCTAGATCGGATCATCAATCAGCCCCAGCATTTT. This encodes CASSLLDRIINQPQHF.